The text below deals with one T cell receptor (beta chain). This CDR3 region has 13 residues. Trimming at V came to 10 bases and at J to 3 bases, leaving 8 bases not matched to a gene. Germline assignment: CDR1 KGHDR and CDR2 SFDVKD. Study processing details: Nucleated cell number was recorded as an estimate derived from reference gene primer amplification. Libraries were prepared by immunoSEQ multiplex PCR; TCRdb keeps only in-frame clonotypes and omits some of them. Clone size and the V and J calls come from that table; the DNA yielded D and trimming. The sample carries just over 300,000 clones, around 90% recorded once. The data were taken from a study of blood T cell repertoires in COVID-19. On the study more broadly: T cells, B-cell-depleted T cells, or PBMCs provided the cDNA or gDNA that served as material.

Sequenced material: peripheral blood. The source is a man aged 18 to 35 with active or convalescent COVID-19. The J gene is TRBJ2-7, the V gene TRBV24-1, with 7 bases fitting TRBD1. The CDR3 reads CATQDRSSYEQYF. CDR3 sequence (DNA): TGTGCCACTCAGGACAGGAGTAGCTACGAGCAGTACTTC.